This T cell receptor beta chain was sequenced in a study of blood T cell repertoires in COVID-19. Study context: Samples of COVID-19 (acute and convalescent) were obtained from the United States, Italy and Spain. PBMCs, B-cell-depleted T cells, or T cells provided the cDNA or gDNA that made up the material.

In the original analysis: Researchers report that nucleated cell counts were estimated from reference gene primer amplification. TCRdb's copy holds only in-frame clones and misses some; the assay was immunoSEQ multiplex PCR. The DNA gave D and trimming, while V, J and clone size come from that table. The profile covers 300,000 to 400,000 clones, with around 86% appearing a single time and 4.5% to 5.5% taken by the ten largest. The source material was PBMCs or T cells enriched from blood (not recorded which). This receptor was taken from a man aged 55 to 70 who had recovered from COVID-19.

The CDR3 is CASASKGSGRYEKLFF. Written as DNA, the CDR3 is TGTGCTAGTGCCTCCAAGGGGTCCGGTCGATATGAAAAACTGTTTTTT. The V and J genes are TRBV12-5 and TRBJ1-4; D is perhaps TRBD1 (5 bases). CDR3 length equals 16 residues. Looked up from germline, CDR1 is LGHNT and CDR2 is FRNRAP. V lost 7 bases to trimming and J lost 6 bases, with 21 bases between them.